This T cell receptor beta chain came from a study of shared clonotypes between healthy human individuals. This table comes from immunoSEQ multiplex PCR, and its TCRdb copy is limited to in-frame clones, with some not included. The data show roughly 2,300,000 clones, 85% to 95% seen once. As for this clone: Other DNA sequences within the sample encode an identical CDR3.

CDR1 SGHTA and CDR2 FQGTGA come from the germline V gene. V lost 2 bases and J lost 0, with 8 bases in between. The CDR3 has 14 residues. Sequencing was done on a sample of naive CD4+ T cells from PBMCs. As to subset: CD45RA+ positively selected. This chain connects TRBV7-3 to TRBJ2-7, with a tentative D call TRBD2 (6 bases). The receptor comes from a man younger than 35 in good health. Some clones in this sample may be carry-over from other donors' samples. The CDR3 nucleotides read TGTGCCAGCAGCTTAGTCGGGGGCTCCTACGAGCAGTACTTC. Residues: CASSLVGGSYEQYF.